This T cell receptor beta chain came from a study of blood T cell repertoires in COVID-19. Study-wide context: Acute-phase and convalescent COVID-19 samples originated in the United States, Italy and Spain. T cells, B-cell-depleted T cells, or PBMCs provided the cDNA or gDNA that served as material.

This CDR3 is built from 15 residues. V lost 4 bases and J lost 2; bases outside the gene matches: 7. Germline V lookup: CDR1 SGHRS, CDR2 YFSETQ. Original processing notes: Amplification of reference gene primers provided the estimated nucleated cell counts. Repertoires were generated with immunoSEQ multiplex PCR, while TCRdb's copy carries only in-frame clones and drops some. For V, J and clone size, that table is used; D and trimming come from the DNA. The sample records fewer than 180,000 clones, around 85% being singletons. Input material: peripheral blood. The TCR comes from a man aged 65 to 85 with acute or convalescent COVID-19. The gene calls are TRBV5-1 and TRBJ2-3; 7 bases align to TRBD2. In nucleotides, the CDR3 is TGCGCCAGCAGCCCGGGACGGGGGGACACAGATACGCAGTATTTT. It yields the protein CASSPGRGDTDTQYF.